The 18 T cell receptor beta chains in this list originate from one sample, sequenced in a study of early T cells in non-severe SARS-CoV-2 infection. In TCRdb, the 5' RACE reads were re-called with MiXCR into one record per CDR3 protein. The profile shows fewer than 65,000 distinct CDR3 sequences, approximately 10% of them singletons. Material: whole blood, obtained at baseline. These receptors came from an adult who was a healthcare worker with PCR-confirmed SARS-CoV-2 infection or an uninfected control (not recorded which).

The V and J genes are TRBV12-3 or TRBV12-4 and TRBJ1-2; D is unresolved. This CDR3 has 13 amino acids. The V end lost 7 bases, the J end lost 8 bases, and 17 bases lay between the germline ends. The CDR3 protein is CASTPSHGEGYTF. The CDR3 nucleotides are TGTGCCAGCACTCCCTCGCACGGGGAAGGCTACACCTTC.

This clonotype was seen repeatedly, ten times or more. The chain employs TRBV7-9 and TRBJ2-5; 10 positions agree with TRBD1. Looked up from germline, CDR1 is SEHNR and CDR2 is FQNEAQ (reference sequence). There are 16 residues in the CDR3. The V segment lost 4 bases and the J segment 4 bases; nucleotides outside the gene matches: 9. The CDR3 loop is CASSSTDRGQGETQYF. The DNA for the CDR3 is TGTGCCAGCAGCTCAACCGACAGGGGGCAGGGAGAGACCCAGTACTTC.

This clonotype was observed at least ten times. The chain combines TRBV7-2 with TRBJ2-1; 10 nucleotides line up with TRBD2. The CDR3 consists of 15 residues. V shed 3 bases and J 9 bases; nucleotides not matched to a gene: 8. Germline CDR1 SGHTA, CDR2 FQGNSA. The CDR3 region has the DNA TGTGCCAGCAGCTTGTTTAGCGGGAGGTCATCTGAGCAGTTCTTC. Protein product: CASSLFSGRSSEQFF.

The rearrangement links TRBV5-4 to TRBJ2-2; TRBD2 aligns across 10 bases. Germline V CDR1 and CDR2: SGHNT, YYREEE (reference sequence). The V and J ends lost 4 bases and 0 bases, in that order; junction bases with no gene match: 3. This CDR3 is 16 amino acids long. The CDR3 here is CASSKSGRANTGELFF. The CDR3 region has the DNA TGTGCCAGCAGCAAAAGCGGGAGGGCGAACACCGGGGAGCTGTTTTTT.

This clonotype came up a few times. The V call is TRBV10-1, the J call TRBJ2-5; no clear D. This CDR3 comprises 13 residues. Germline V gene data show CDR1 as WNHNN and CDR2 as SYGVQD (reference sequence). V was trimmed by 3 bases and J by 1 base, leaving 6 bases between them. Here the CDR3 reads CASSDRLQETQYF. The CDR3 DNA reads as TGCGCCAGCAGTGATAGACTCCAAGAGACCCAGTACTTC.

This clonotype was counted at least ten times. J is TRBJ1-6 and V is TRBV12-3 or TRBV12-4; no definite D call. V dropped 5 bases and J dropped 9 bases, with 14 bases sitting between them. This CDR3 is 14 amino acids long. The chain's CDR3 is CASSPASWGSPLHF. The CDR3 bases are TGTGCCAGCAGTCCCGCTTCTTGGGGTTCACCCCTCCACTTT.

The CDR3 here is CASSQPNRGRDTEAFF. Here the CDR3 DNA reads TGTGCCAGCAGCCAGCCCAACAGGGGGCGGGACACTGAAGCTTTCTTT. The rearrangement links TRBV3-1 to TRBJ1-1, with 9 bases fitting TRBD1. The CDR3 extends over 16 amino acids. V lost 3 bases and J lost 3; bases outside the gene matches: 8. Per the germline V gene, CDR1 is LGHDT and CDR2 is YNNKEL (reference sequence).

The J gene is TRBJ2-3, the V gene TRBV30; D remains ambiguous. Germline values: CDR1 GTSNPN, CDR2 SVGIG (reference sequence). Trimming left V 7 bases short and J 7 bases short, with 12 bases between. The CDR3 loop spans 11 amino acids. DNA of the CDR3: TGTGCCTCAAGGAGCCTATATACGCAGTATTTT. This codes for CASRSLYTQYF.

There are many counts of this clonotype. The chain recombines TRBV27 with TRBJ2-2, with 11 positions matching TRBD2. The CDR3 contains 17 residues. The J segment lost 6 bases and the V segment lost 2 bases, leaving 8 bases of the junction unmatched. The germline CDR1 and CDR2 sequences are MNHEY and SMNVEV (reference sequence). The CDR3 here is CASSLNSLAGGAGELFF. For the CDR3, the DNA is TGTGCCAGCAGTTTAAACAGTCTAGCGGGAGGTGCCGGGGAGCTGTTTTTT.

This clonotype was found a few times. J is TRBJ1-1 and V is TRBV29-1; D gene unclear. V dropped 6 bases and J dropped 5 bases, with 13 bases sitting between them. Per the germline V gene, CDR1 is SQVTM and CDR2 is ANQGSEA. The CDR3 length is 12 residues. The CDR3 DNA reads as TGCAGCGTCCAAGGGATGGGGACTGAAGCTTTCTTT. As protein: CSVQGMGTEAFF.

Many counts were recorded for this clonotype. This chain connects TRBV2 to TRBJ2-2; TRBD2 might be the D (6 bases). Germline V lookup: CDR1 SNHLY, CDR2 FYNNEI. The CDR3 spans 16 residues. Trimming stripped 3 bases from V and 0 bases from J, with 11 bases between. CDR3 coding DNA: TGTGCCAGCAGTGACCAGCTAGCGCCGAACACCGGGGAGCTGTTTTTT. The encoded protein is CASSDQLAPNTGELFF.

The V gene is TRBV6-1, the J gene TRBJ2-4; 12 bases match TRBD1. Trimming removed 4 bases from V and 5 bases from J; junction bases left unmatched: 3. Germline V CDR1 and CDR2: MNHNS, SASEGT. CDR3 length: 15 amino acids. The CDR3 is CASSAGTGGENIQYF. CDR3 bases: TGTGCCAGCAGTGCAGGGACAGGGGGCGAAAACATTCAGTACTTC.

This clonotype was seen at least ten times. This sequence joins TRBV29-1 and TRBJ2-1; D may be TRBD1 or TRBD2 (6 bases each). CDR3 length equals 14 residues. Germline lookup yields CDR1 SQVTM and CDR2 ANQGSEA. Between the trimmed V and J ends, which lost 8 bases and 3 bases, there was a span of 17 bases. This CDR3 is CSSSAGTFYNEQFF. The CDR3 coding sequence is TGCAGCAGCAGCGCGGGGACATTCTACAATGAGCAGTTCTTC.

Ten or more counts support this clonotype. The rearrangement uses TRBV14 and TRBJ2-1; 10 nucleotides line up with TRBD2. The CDR3 is 16 residues long. Germline assignment: CDR1 SGHDN and CDR2 FVKESK. With 4 bases clipped from V and 8 bases from J, the junction kept 11 bases outside the gene matches. For the CDR3, the DNA is TGTGCCAGCAGCCGTCTAGCGGGAGTGAGTACGGATGAGCAGTTCTTC. Translation: CASSRLAGVSTDEQFF.

The rearrangement links TRBV6-1 to TRBJ2-7; D is ambiguous. In germline, CDR1 is MNHNS, CDR2 SASEGT. The CDR3 runs to 13 residues. Trimming shortened V by 4 bases and J by 0 bases, and 7 bases separated the two germline ends. The CDR3 is CASSVPGSYEQYF. CDR3 bases: TGTGCCAGCAGTGTACCAGGCTCCTACGAGCAGTACTTC.

The genes are TRBV2 and TRBJ2-7; unclear D gene. The CDR3 has 11 residues. The germline gives CDR1 SNHLY, CDR2 FYNNEI. The V end lost 3 bases, the J end lost 6 bases, and 6 bases lay between the germline ends. The CDR3 is CASSESAEQYF. CDR3 DNA sequence: TGTGCCAGCAGTGAGTCCGCCGAGCAGTACTTC.

Many counts were recorded for this clonotype. V is TRBV12-5 and J is TRBJ2-7; D remains unclear. Germline loops: CDR1 LGHNT, CDR2 FRNRAP. The CDR3 has 11 amino acids. The V and J ends lost 6 bases and 6 bases respectively, with 9 bases between them. CDR3 sequence: CASGQGSEQYF. Here the CDR3 DNA reads TGTGCTAGTGGCCAAGGGTCCGAGCAGTACTTC. The full variable domain, its missing parts supplied by reference TRBV12-5 and TRBJ2-7, is DARVTQTPRHKVTEMGQEVTMRCQPILGHNTVFWYRQTMMQGLELLAYFRNRAPLDDSGMPKDRFSAEMPDATLATLKIQPSEPRDSAVYFCASGQGSEQYFGPGTRLTVT.

This clonotype appeared many times. V usage is TRBV6-4 and J usage is TRBJ2-3; 8 bases map to TRBD2. The V gene end was trimmed by 0 bases and the J gene end by 1 base; junction bases not matched to a gene: 0. Germline V CDR1 and CDR2: MRHNA, SNTAGT. This CDR3 contains 15 residues. CDR3 loop: CASSDSSGGTDTQYF. The CDR3 nucleotides read TGTGCCAGCAGTGACTCTAGCGGGGGCACAGATACGCAGTATTTT.